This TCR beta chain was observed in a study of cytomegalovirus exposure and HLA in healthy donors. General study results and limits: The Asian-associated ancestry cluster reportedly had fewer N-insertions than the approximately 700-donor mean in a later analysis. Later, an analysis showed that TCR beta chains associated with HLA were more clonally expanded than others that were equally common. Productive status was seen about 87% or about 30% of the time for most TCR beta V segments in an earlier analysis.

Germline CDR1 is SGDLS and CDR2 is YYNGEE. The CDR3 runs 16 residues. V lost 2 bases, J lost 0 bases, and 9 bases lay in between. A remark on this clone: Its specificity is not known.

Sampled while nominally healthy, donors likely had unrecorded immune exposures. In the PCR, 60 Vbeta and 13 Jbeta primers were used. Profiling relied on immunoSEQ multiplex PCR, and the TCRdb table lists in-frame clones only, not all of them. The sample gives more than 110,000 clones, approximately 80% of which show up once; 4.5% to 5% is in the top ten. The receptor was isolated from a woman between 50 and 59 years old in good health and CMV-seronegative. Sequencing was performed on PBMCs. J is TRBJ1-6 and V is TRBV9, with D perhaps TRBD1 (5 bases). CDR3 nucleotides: TGTGCCAGCAGCGTGGGGGGGAGCTCCTATAATTCACCCCTCCACTTT. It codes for CASSVGGSSYNSPLHF.